This TCR beta chain stems from a study of blood T cell repertoires in COVID-19. This CDR3 has 12 residues. The V and J ends lost 6 bases and 6 bases respectively, with 10 bases between them. TCRdb's table, derived via immunoSEQ multiplex PCR, lists solely in-frame clones and lacks some. This sample has roughly 260,000 clones; about 87% occur once, and the top ten carry approximately 4%. Input material: peripheral blood. The receptor was isolated from a woman aged 40 to 50 with acute or convalescent COVID-19. The chain employs TRBV12-3 or TRBV12-4 and TRBJ2-3; D not certain. CDR3 nucleotide sequence: TGTGCCAGCAGCGCTACCCGGGATACGCAGTATTTT. Its protein product is CASSATRDTQYF.